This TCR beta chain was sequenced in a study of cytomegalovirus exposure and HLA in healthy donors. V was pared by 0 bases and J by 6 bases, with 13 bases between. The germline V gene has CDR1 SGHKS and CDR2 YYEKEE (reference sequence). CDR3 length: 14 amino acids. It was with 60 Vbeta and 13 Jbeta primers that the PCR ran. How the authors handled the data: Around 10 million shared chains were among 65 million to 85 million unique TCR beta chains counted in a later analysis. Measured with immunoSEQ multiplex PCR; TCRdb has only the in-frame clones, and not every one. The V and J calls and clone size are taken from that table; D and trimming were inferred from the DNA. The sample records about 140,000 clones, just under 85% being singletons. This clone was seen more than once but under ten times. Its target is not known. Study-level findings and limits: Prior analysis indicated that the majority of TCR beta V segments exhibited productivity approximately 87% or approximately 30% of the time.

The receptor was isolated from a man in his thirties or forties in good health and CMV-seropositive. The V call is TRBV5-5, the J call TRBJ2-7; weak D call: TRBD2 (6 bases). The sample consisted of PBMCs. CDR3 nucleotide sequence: TGTGCCAGCAGCTTGGTAGGGACTCACGGCGAGCAGTACTTC. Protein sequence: CASSLVGTHGEQYF.